This T cell receptor (beta chain) emerged from a study of cytomegalovirus exposure and HLA in healthy donors. On the study more broadly: In terms of ancestry, the Caucasian-associated cluster contained roughly 80% of the 300 to 400 genotyped donors. Overall study results and limits: Many donors carried some public TCRs, although rarity characterized most TCR sequences.

This clone was picked up a small number of times. Its antigen remains unidentified. Vbeta (60) and Jbeta (13) primers were used in the PCR. Profiled with immunoSEQ multiplex PCR; TCRdb holds only in-frame clones, not every one. Here the sample spans 150,000 to 200,000 clones, 75% to 90% being singletons. Germline lookup yields CDR1 SNHLY and CDR2 FYNNEI. The CDR3 is made up of 15 amino acids. The junction had 2 bases not matched to a gene; V was cut back by 1 base and J by 5 bases. The chain uses TRBV2 and TRBJ2-2; 9 bases fit TRBD1. Specimen: PBMCs. The TCR originated in a male donor in good health and CMV-seropositive. In nucleotides, the CDR3 is TGTGCCAGCAGTGAAGTACAGGGGGCTACCGGGGAGCTGTTTTTT. This gives the protein CASSEVQGATGELFF.